This record covers a single TCR beta chain. The CDR3 loop spans 16 amino acids. Trimming pared 0 bases from V and 5 bases from J, leaving 14 bases between. The germline V gene has CDR1 SGHKS and CDR2 YYEKEE (reference sequence). Original handling: For nucleated cells, counts were estimated from reference gene primer amplification. Produced via immunoSEQ multiplex PCR; TCRdb's table is partial and in-frame only. The DNA was the basis for D and trimming; V, J and clone size are from that table. The table lists about 75,000 clones, 85% to 90% of them singletons. These data belong to a study of blood T cell repertoires in COVID-19. Across the study: Spain, Italy and the United States supplied samples that represented acute and convalescent COVID-19. T cells, B-cell-depleted T cells, or PBMCs provided the cDNA or gDNA that served as material.

The sequenced sample consisted of peripheral blood. V gene TRBV5-5 combines with J gene TRBJ1-4, with D possibly TRBD1 on 5 matching bases. The origin of this receptor is a human donor in a cohort sampled during active COVID-19. CDR3: CASSLAMTGGNEKLFF. CDR3 sequence (DNA): TGTGCCAGCAGCTTGGCCATGACGGGGGGGAATGAAAAACTGTTTTTT.